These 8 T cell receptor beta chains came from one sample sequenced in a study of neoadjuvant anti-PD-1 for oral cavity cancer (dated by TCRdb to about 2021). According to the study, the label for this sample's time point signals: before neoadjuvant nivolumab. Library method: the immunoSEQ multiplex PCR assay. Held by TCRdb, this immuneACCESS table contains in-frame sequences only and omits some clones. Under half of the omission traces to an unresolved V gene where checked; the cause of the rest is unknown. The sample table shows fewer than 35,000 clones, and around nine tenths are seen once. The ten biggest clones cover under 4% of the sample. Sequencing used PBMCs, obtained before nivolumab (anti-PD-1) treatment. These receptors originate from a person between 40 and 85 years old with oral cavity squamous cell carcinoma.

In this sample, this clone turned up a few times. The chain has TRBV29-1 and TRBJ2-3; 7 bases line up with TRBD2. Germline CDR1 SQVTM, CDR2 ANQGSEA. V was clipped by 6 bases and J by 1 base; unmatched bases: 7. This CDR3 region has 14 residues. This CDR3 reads CSVGTAGGTDTQYF. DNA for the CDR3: TGCAGCGTCGGGACCGCGGGGGGCACAGATACGCAGTATTTT.

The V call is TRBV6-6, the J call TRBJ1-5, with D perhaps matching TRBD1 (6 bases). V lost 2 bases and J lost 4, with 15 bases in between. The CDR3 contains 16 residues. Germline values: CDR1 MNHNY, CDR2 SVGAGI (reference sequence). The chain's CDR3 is CASSYDGQTGNQPQHF. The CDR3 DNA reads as TGTGCCAGCAGTTACGACGGACAGACCGGGAATCAGCCCCAGCATTTT.

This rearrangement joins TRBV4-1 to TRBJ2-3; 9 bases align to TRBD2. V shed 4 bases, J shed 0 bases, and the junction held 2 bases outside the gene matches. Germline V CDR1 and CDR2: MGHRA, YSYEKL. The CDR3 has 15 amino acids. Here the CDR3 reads CASSPAGGSTDTQYF. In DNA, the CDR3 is TGCGCCAGCAGCCCGGCGGGGGGGAGCACAGATACGCAGTATTTT.

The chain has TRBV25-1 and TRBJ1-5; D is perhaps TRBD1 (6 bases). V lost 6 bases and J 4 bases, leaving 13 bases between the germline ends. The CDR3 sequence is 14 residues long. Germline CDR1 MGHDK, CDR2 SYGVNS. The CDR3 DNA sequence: TGTGCCAGCAGCGTGACAGGCGGTAATCAGCCCCAGCATTTT. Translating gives CASSVTGGNQPQHF. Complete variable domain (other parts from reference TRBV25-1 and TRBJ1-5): EADIYQTPRYLVIGTGKKITLECSQTMGHDKMYWYQQDPGMELHLIHYSYGVNSTEKGDLSSESTVSRIRTEHFPLTLESARPSHTSQYLCASSVTGGNQPQHFGDGTRLSIL.

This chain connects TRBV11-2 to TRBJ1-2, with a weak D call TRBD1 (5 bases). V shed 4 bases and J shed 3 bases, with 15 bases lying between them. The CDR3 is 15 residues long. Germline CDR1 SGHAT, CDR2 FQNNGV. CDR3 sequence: CASSSLRGPYYGYTF. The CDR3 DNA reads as TGTGCCAGCAGCTCACTCCGGGGACCCTACTATGGCTACACCTTC.

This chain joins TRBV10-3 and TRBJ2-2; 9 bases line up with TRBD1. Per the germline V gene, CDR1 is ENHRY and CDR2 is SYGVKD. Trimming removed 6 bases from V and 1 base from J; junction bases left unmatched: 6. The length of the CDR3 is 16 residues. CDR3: CAISPRDRENTGELFF. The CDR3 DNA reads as TGTGCCATCAGCCCCCGGGACAGGGAGAACACCGGGGAGCTGTTTTTT.

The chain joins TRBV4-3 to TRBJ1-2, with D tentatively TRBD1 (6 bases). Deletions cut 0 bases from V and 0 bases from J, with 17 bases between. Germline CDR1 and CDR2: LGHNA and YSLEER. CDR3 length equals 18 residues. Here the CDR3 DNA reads TGCGCCAGCAGCCAAGATGGCGGCAGGGGAAGCCCTAACTATGGCTACACCTTC. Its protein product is CASSQDGGRGSPNYGYTF.

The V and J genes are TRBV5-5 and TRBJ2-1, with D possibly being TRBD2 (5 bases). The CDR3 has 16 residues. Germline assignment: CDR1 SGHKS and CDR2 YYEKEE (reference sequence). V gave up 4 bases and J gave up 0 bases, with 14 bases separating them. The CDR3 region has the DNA TGTGCCAGCAGCACAAACGGGGTGAGCTCCTACAATGAGCAGTTCTTC. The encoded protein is CASSTNGVSSYNEQFF.